Presented here are 9 T cell receptor beta chains from one specimen sequenced in a study of liver allograft versus peripheral blood T cells. At the level of the study: The authors compared T cell receptor repertoires in transplanted livers with those in the peripheral blood of recipients.

One entry per CDR3 protein, called by TCRdb with MiXCR from the reads. There are over 2,000 distinct CDR3 sequences in the sample; less than 20% occur only once, and 23% lies in the top ten. These receptors all come from a human patient who had a liver transplant. The graft donor may account for some of the T cells.

This clonotype is classed as medium-sized. The chain couples TRBV29-1 to TRBJ2-7, with a possible D match to TRBD1 (5 bases). The CDR3 extends over 11 amino acids. Between the trimmed V and J ends, which lost 5 bases and 8 bases, there was a span of 13 bases. Germline CDR1 SQVTM, CDR2 ANQGSEA. The chain's CDR3 is CSVNQGTKQYV. Here the CDR3 DNA reads TGCAGCGTTAACCAGGGAACCAAGCAGTACGTC.

This chain uses TRBV9 with TRBJ2-3, with D perhaps being TRBD1 or TRBD2 (6 bases each). The CDR3 consists of 15 residues. In germline, CDR1 is SGDLS, CDR2 YYNGEE. Deletions cut 2 bases from V and 4 bases from J, with 14 bases between. This CDR3 is CASSVGGLKADTQYF. The CDR3 DNA reads as TGTGCCAGCAGCGTCGGGGGCCTGAAGGCAGATACGCAGTATTTT.

Comments on this clonotype: One base separates it from a far larger clone, so it is likely a read error. The V call is TRBV6-6, the J call TRBJ1-6; the D is unclear. V was shortened by 8 bases and J by 5 bases, with 10 bases between the two germline ends. This CDR3 has 13 residues. Germline lookup yields CDR1 MNHNY and CDR2 SVGAGI (reference sequence). CDR3 DNA sequence: TGTGCCAGCGGTACCAGTGATAATTCACCCCTCCACTTT. Translated: CASGTSDNSPLHF.

In its sample, this clonotype was seen a few times. This chain joins TRBV7-9 and TRBJ1-1, with D uncertain. The CDR3 has 15 amino acids. The V gene's germline CDR1 is SEHNR and CDR2 FQNEAQ (reference sequence). Trimming stripped 5 bases from V and 1 base from J, with 14 bases between. The CDR3 DNA is TGTGCCAGCAGCCCGCCGGCACGCCCGAACACTGAAGCTTTCTTT. Its protein product is CASSPPARPNTEAFF.

This clonotype was seen more than once but under ten times. V is TRBV6-2 or TRBV6-3 and J is TRBJ1-2, with a tentative D call TRBD1 (6 bases). With 8 bases removed from V and 4 bases from J, the gap between germline ends came to 14 bases. The CDR3 is 13 amino acids. From germline, CDR1 is MNHEY and CDR2 SVGEGT. CDR3: CASRIRGIYGYTF. CDR3 DNA: TGTGCCAGCCGGATCAGGGGAATCTATGGCTACACCTTC.

As to this clonotype: A read error is possible here, since a much larger clone lies one base away. The chain recombines TRBV20-1 with TRBJ2-1; no definite D call. Germline V CDR1 and CDR2: DFQATT, SNEGSKA (reference sequence). Trimming stripped 4 bases from V and 10 bases from J, with 17 bases between. The CDR3 extends over 13 amino acids. In DNA form, the CDR3 reads TGCAGTGCTATTTGGACCAACTCCTACGAGCAGTTCTTC. This gives the protein CSAIWTNSYEQFF.

Regarding this clonotype: Given a much more abundant clone one base away, this may be a read error. The chain uses TRBV20-1 and TRBJ1-2; unclear D gene. The CDR3 has 13 residues. CDR1 DFQATT and CDR2 SNEGSKA come from the germline V gene (reference sequence). The DNA for the CDR3 is TGCAGTGCTCCTCCTACCGAGGAGTTTGGCTTCACCTTC. Residues: CSAPPTEEFGFTF.

In this sample, this clonotype is medium-sized. The V and J genes are TRBV5-6 and TRBJ1-3, with D unclear. CDR1 SGHDT and CDR2 YYEEEE come from the germline V gene. The CDR3 totals 14 residues. The ends were cut back, 0 bases at V and 0 bases at J, with 4 bases in the middle. CDR3: CASSLEGSGNTIYF. The CDR3 nucleotides read TGTGCCAGCAGCTTGGAGGGCTCTGGAAACACCATATATTTT. The full variable domain, completed using reference TRBV5-6 and TRBJ1-3, is DAGVTQSPTHLIKTRGQQVTLRCSPKSGHDTVSWYQQALGQGPQFIFQYYEEEERQRGNFPDRFSGHQFPNYSSELNVNALLLGDSALYLCASSLEGSGNTIYFGEGSWLTVV.

In this sample, this clonotype is medium-sized (0.01 to 0.1%). This sequence joins TRBV7-2 and TRBJ1-2, with 10 bases aligning to TRBD1. The germline V gene has CDR1 SGHTA and CDR2 FQGNSA. V shed 3 bases and J 3 bases; nucleotides not matched to a gene: 7. The CDR3 length is 16 residues. The CDR3 spells CASSFPTGGADYGYTF. The CDR3 bases are TGTGCCAGCAGCTTCCCGACAGGGGGCGCTGACTATGGCTACACCTTC.